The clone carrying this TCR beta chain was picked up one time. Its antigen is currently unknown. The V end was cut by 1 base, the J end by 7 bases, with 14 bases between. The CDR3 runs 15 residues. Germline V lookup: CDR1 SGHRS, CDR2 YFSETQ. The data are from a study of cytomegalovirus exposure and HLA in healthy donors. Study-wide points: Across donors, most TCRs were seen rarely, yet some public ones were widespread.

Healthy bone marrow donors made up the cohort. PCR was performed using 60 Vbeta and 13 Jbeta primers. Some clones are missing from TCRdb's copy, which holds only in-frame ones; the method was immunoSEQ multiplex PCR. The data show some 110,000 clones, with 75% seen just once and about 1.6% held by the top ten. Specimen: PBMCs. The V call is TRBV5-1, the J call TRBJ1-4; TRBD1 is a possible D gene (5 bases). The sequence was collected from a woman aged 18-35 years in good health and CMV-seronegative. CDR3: CASSLSAGGGEKLFF. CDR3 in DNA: TGCGCCAGCAGCTTGTCGGCCGGGGGGGGTGAAAAACTGTTTTTT.